This entry lists 8 T cell receptor beta chains sequenced from one sample in a study of OX40 agonist ivuxolimab in advanced cancers. TCRdb's copy holds only in-frame clones and misses some; the assay was immunoSEQ multiplex PCR. This table has more than 55,000 clones, about 85% appearing once. This material consisted of CD4+ or CD8+ T cells sorted from blood, taken in a trial of the OX40 agonist ivuxolimab. These receptors were taken from an adult with an advanced solid tumor such as melanoma, head and neck, liver or kidney cancer.

This clone was picked up a small number of times. The chain has TRBV18 and TRBJ1-4; D gene ambiguous. The germline V and J ends were trimmed by 6 bases and 8 bases, with 13 bases remaining between them. CDR1 and CDR2 (germline): KGHSH, LQKENI. There are 13 residues in the CDR3. CDR3 region: CASSFTAEEKLFF. CDR3 nucleotide sequence: TGTGCCAGCTCCTTCACGGCAGAAGAAAAACTGTTTTTT.

The chain uses TRBV5-1 and TRBJ2-1, with D possibly called TRBD1 or TRBD2 (5 bases each). Germline V CDR1 and CDR2: SGHRS, YFSETQ. The V and J ends lost 3 bases and 4 bases respectively, with 14 bases between them. This CDR3 region has 15 residues. The CDR3: CASSSVRDLYNEQFF. The CDR3 DNA follows: TGCGCCAGCAGCTCCGTCAGGGACCTATACAATGAGCAGTTCTTC.

This clone has more than one count but fewer than ten. The chain employs TRBV5-4 and TRBJ2-1; 7 nucleotides align to TRBD2. V was pared by 4 bases and J by 8 bases, with 9 bases of the junction left unmatched. The CDR3 is 14 residues long. Germline assignment: CDR1 SGHNT and CDR2 YYREEE (reference sequence). This CDR3 is CASSHGGEGYEQFF. The CDR3 DNA sequence: TGTGCCAGCAGCCACGGCGGGGAGGGCTATGAGCAGTTCTTC.

The chain uses TRBV5-8 and TRBJ2-1; 7 positions match TRBD2. V lost 3 bases and J lost 2; bases outside the gene matches: 14. The CDR3 is 18 residues long. Germline CDR1 and CDR2: SGHTS and YDEGEE. Here the CDR3 reads CASSSHDASGGTYNEQFF. CDR3 coding DNA: TGTGCCAGCAGCTCACACGACGCGTCGGGAGGAACCTACAATGAGCAGTTCTTC.

The rearrangement uses TRBV2 and TRBJ1-2, with D hard to call. V lost 5 bases and J 3 bases, leaving 10 bases between the germline ends. The CDR3 covers 13 residues. Germline assignment: CDR1 SNHLY and CDR2 FYNNEI. CDR3 in DNA: TGTGCCAGCAGTCCGGGCAACTACTATGGCTACACCTTC. This sequence encodes CASSPGNYYGYTF.

The genes are TRBV28 and TRBJ2-1; D is ambiguous. The CDR3 consists of 15 residues. The germline V gene encodes CDR1 MDHEN and CDR2 SYDVKM. The ends were cut back, 4 bases at V and 0 bases at J, with 10 bases in the middle. The CDR3 region is CASSSLILSYNEQFF. The CDR3 DNA reads as TGTGCCAGCAGTTCCCTCATCCTCTCCTACAATGAGCAGTTCTTC. Combining the CDR3 with reference TRBV28 and TRBJ2-1 gives the whole variable domain DVKVTQSSRYLVKRTGEKVFLECVQDMDHENMFWYRQDPGLGLRLIYFSYDVKMKEKGDIPEGYSVSREKKERFSLILESASTNQTSMYLCASSSLILSYNEQFFGPGTRLTVL.

This chain joins TRBV12-5 and TRBJ1-1; possibly TRBD1 for D (5 bases). This CDR3 region has 13 residues. The V end lost 6 bases, the J end lost 4 bases, and 12 bases lay between the germline ends. Germline-derived CDR1 and CDR2 are LGHNT and FRNRAP. The CDR3, as DNA: TGTGCTAGTGGGGTAAGGGGAGGCACTGAAGCTTTCTTT. It encodes CASGVRGGTEAFF.

This clone was seen a handful of times. The chain links TRBV7-3 to TRBJ2-1; 8 nucleotides align to TRBD1. The V and J ends lost 5 bases and 9 bases, in that order; junction bases with no gene match: 3. The CDR3 sequence is 12 residues long. Germline-derived CDR1 and CDR2 are SGHTA and FQGTGA. This CDR3 is CASSPGQGEQFF. The CDR3 nucleotides read TGTGCCAGCAGCCCAGGACAGGGTGAGCAGTTCTTC.